The 26 T cell receptor beta chains below were found in one sample sequenced in a study of cytomegalovirus exposure and HLA in healthy donors (TCRdb year 2017). The library relied on the immunoSEQ multiplex PCR assay. For the multiplex PCR, a mixture combining 60 forward primers for TCR Vbeta segments and 13 reverse primers for TCR Jbeta segments was used. Entries here come from immuneACCESS through TCRdb and include only in-frame sequences with V and J called. Some clones fail to appear in such tables; in the studies checked, an unresolved V gene covers under half of the shortfall, and the cause of the remainder is unknown. This sample has about 160,000 clones in its table, and around 83% of those were observed once. More than 2% of the sample comes from the top ten. The sample taken for sequencing was PBMCs. These receptors originate from a man in his late teens or twenties in good health and CMV-seropositive.

The chain recombines TRBV4-2 with TRBJ2-3, with D tentatively TRBD1 (6 bases). Trimming removed 1 base at V and 1 base at J, with 12 bases between. CDR1 LGHNA and CDR2 YNFKEQ come from the germline V gene. The CDR3 contains 16 residues. Written as DNA, the CDR3 is TGTGCCAGCAGCCAAGTAACAGGGTCGGGCACAGATACGCAGTATTTT. Translated: CASSQVTGSGTDTQYF.

This chain uses TRBV2 with TRBJ2-3; 7 bases are a match to TRBD1. Losses at the gene ends were 6 bases for V and 1 base for J; bases not matched to a gene: 1. This CDR3 contains 13 residues. CDR1 is SNHLY and CDR2 is FYNNEI in the germline V gene. The CDR3 coding sequence is TGTGCCAGCAGAACAGGGGGCACAGATACGCAGTATTTT. Its translation is CASRTGGTDTQYF.

CDR3 loop: CASSLNRARQPQHF. DNA of the CDR3: TGTGCCAGCAGCCTAAACAGGGCGCGCCAGCCCCAGCATTTT. The chain joins TRBV6-6 to TRBJ1-5, with D possibly being TRBD1 (6 bases). Trimming cost V 6 bases and J 7 bases, with 16 bases left between them. The CDR3 has 14 amino acids. CDR1 and CDR2 from the germline V gene are MNHNY and SVGAGI (reference sequence).

J is TRBJ2-7 and V is TRBV6-5; 10 bases align to TRBD1. The CDR3 sequence is 14 residues long. CDR1 is MNHEY and CDR2 is SVGAGI in the germline V gene. V lost 8 bases to trimming and J lost 2 bases; unmatched junction nucleotides: 6. The DNA of the CDR3 is TGTGCCAGCCGTCCGGGACAGGGGACCTACGAGCAGTACTTC. It specifies CASRPGQGTYEQYF.

The chain employs TRBV18 and TRBJ2-1, with TRBD2 as a possible D gene (7 bases). Trimming removed 0 bases at V and 7 bases at J, with 13 bases between. The V gene's germline CDR1 is KGHSH and CDR2 LQKENI. The CDR3 covers 15 residues. The DNA of the CDR3 is TGTGCCAGCTCACCACCCGCGGGGGCGGGGAATGAGCAGTTCTTC. It is translated as CASSPPAGAGNEQFF.

The chain is built from TRBV5-1 and TRBJ2-5, with 10 bases that match TRBD1. V shed 4 bases, J shed 5 bases, and the junction held 8 bases outside the gene matches. The CDR3 loop spans 15 amino acids. CDR1 and CDR2 from the germline V gene are SGHRS and YFSETQ. The CDR3 nucleotides are TGCGCCAGCAGCCTCCCGGGACAGGGGATCGAGACCCAGTACTTC. Translation: CASSLPGQGIETQYF.

The gene calls are TRBV6-6 and TRBJ2-1; TRBD2 matches at 9 bases. The CDR3 is 16 residues long. The J segment lost 2 bases and the V segment lost 4 bases, leaving 6 bases of the junction unmatched. Germline lookup yields CDR1 MNHNY and CDR2 SVGAGI (reference sequence). The CDR3 sequence: CASSFRSGGTYNEQFF. The CDR3 bases are TGTGCCAGCAGTTTCCGTAGCGGGGGAACCTACAATGAGCAGTTCTTC.

This chain links TRBV30 with TRBJ1-3; D remains ambiguous. This CDR3 is built from 12 residues. Germline V gene sequence: CDR1 GTSNPN, CDR2 SVGIG (reference sequence). V lost 5 bases and J 0 bases, leaving 5 bases between the germline ends. The chain's CDR3 is CAWCNSGNTIYF. The CDR3 DNA sequence: TGTGCCTGGTGTAACTCTGGAAACACCATATATTTT.

CDR3 residues: CASSVEGGQGGLDTEAFF. Here the CDR3 DNA reads TGTGCCAGCAGCGTAGAGGGCGGACAGGGTGGATTAGACACTGAAGCTTTCTTT. This chain uses TRBV9 with TRBJ1-1, with 8 bases lining up with TRBD1. The CDR3 contains 18 residues. The trim removed 0 bases at V and 3 bases at J, leaving 13 bases unmatched. From germline, CDR1 is SGDLS and CDR2 YYNGEE.

This clone was observed a few times. The chain employs TRBV2 and TRBJ2-2; TRBD1 matches 9 bases. CDR1 SNHLY and CDR2 FYNNEI come from the germline V gene. V lost 6 bases to trimming and J lost 0 bases; unmatched junction nucleotides: 2. The CDR3 runs 15 residues. The DNA of the CDR3 is TGTGCCAGCAGGGGACAGGGCGCGAACACCGGGGAGCTGTTTTTT. Amino acid sequence: CASRGQGANTGELFF.

The chain joins TRBV5-1 to TRBJ2-3; D is unclear. The CDR3 spans 15 residues. Trimming left V 4 bases short and J 4 bases short, with 16 bases between. CDR1 and CDR2 (germline): SGHRS, YFSETQ. The CDR3 protein is CASSGSEQAADTQYF. CDR3 DNA sequence: TGCGCCAGCAGCGGCAGTGAGCAGGCAGCAGATACGCAGTATTTT. The variable domain in full, with the rest retrieved from reference TRBV5-1 and TRBJ2-3, is KAGVTQTPRYLIKTRGQQVTLSCSPISGHRSVSWYQQTPGQGLQFLFEYFSETQRNKGNFPGRFSGRQFSNSRSEMNVSTLELGDSALYLCASSGSEQAADTQYFGPGTRLTVL.

This sequence joins TRBV2 and TRBJ2-7; D ambiguous. Between the trimmed V and J ends, which lost 4 bases and 4 bases, there was a span of 2 bases. CDR1 and CDR2 (germline): SNHLY, FYNNEI. CDR3 size: 10 residues. The CDR3 here is CASSVYEQYF. In DNA form, the CDR3 reads TGTGCCAGCAGTGTATACGAGCAGTACTTC.

This clone appeared a few times. The chain is built from TRBV2 and TRBJ1-1, with TRBD1 matching over 9 bases. V lost 6 bases and J lost 8; bases outside the gene matches: 13. The CDR3 is 15 amino acids. Germline V gene sequence: CDR1 SNHLY, CDR2 FYNNEI. CDR3 region: CASRDPGTGKSEAFF. CDR3 DNA: TGTGCCAGCAGAGACCCCGGGACAGGGAAATCGGAAGCTTTCTTT.

CDR3 in DNA: TGTGCCATCAGTCCTTCTGGGCCCGGGGACACGGAGGCCCAGTACTTC. Amino acids: CAISPSGPGDTEAQYF. The V gene is TRBV10-3, the J gene TRBJ2-5; perhaps TRBD1 as D (6 bases). Per germline, CDR1 ENHRY and CDR2 SYGVKD. Trimming stripped 5 bases from V and 9 bases from J, with 25 bases between. The CDR3 length is 16 residues.

The V call is TRBV4-3, the J call TRBJ1-2; 8 positions agree with TRBD1. Per the germline V gene, CDR1 is LGHNA and CDR2 is YSLEER. The length of the CDR3 is 14 residues. The J segment lost 4 bases and the V segment lost 4 bases, leaving 5 bases of the junction unmatched. The CDR3 DNA is TGCGCCAGCAGCCTTGACAGGGGATCCTATGGCTACACCTTC. This sequence encodes CASSLDRGSYGYTF.

The J gene is TRBJ1-6, the V gene TRBV7-9; D is uncertain. There are 14 residues in the CDR3. V was trimmed by 1 base and J by 7 bases, leaving 8 bases between them. Germline assignment: CDR1 SEHNR and CDR2 FQNEAQ (reference sequence). CDR3 bases: TGTGCCAGCAGCTTAGGCCAGTTAAATTCACCCCTCCACTTT. Translating gives CASSLGQLNSPLHF.

This rearrangement joins TRBV7-9 to TRBJ1-1; 7 bases are shared with TRBD1. Germline V gene data show CDR1 as SEHNR and CDR2 as FQNEAQ (reference sequence). V lost 5 bases to trimming and J lost 8 bases; unmatched junction nucleotides: 14. This CDR3 region has 15 residues. Here the CDR3 DNA reads TGTGCCAGCAGCCCCCCCCGACAGGGTCTGGTCGAAGCTTTCTTT. Protein sequence: CASSPPRQGLVEAFF.

The chain recombines TRBV27 with TRBJ1-1; unclear D gene. The CDR3 sequence is 14 residues long. Germline V gene data show CDR1 as MNHEY and CDR2 as SMNVEV (reference sequence). The V and J ends lost 5 bases and 5 bases respectively, with 15 bases between them. The CDR3 reads CASSVRTGRTEAFF. As DNA, the CDR3 is TGTGCCAGCAGTGTACGGACGGGAAGGACTGAAGCTTTCTTT.

The chain has TRBV2 and TRBJ1-2; 10 bases are shared with TRBD1. The CDR3 loop spans 15 amino acids. V lost 8 bases and J lost 5; bases outside the gene matches: 11. Germline V gives CDR1 SNHLY, CDR2 FYNNEI. The CDR3 DNA is TGTGCCAGCTTTGCGGGACAGGGGCTTTTGTATGGCTACACCTTC. This codes for CASFAGQGLLYGYTF.

V is TRBV5-6 and J is TRBJ2-7; 8 positions match TRBD1. V was clipped by 2 bases and J by 0 bases; unmatched bases: 10. The CDR3 loop spans 17 amino acids. The germline CDR1 and CDR2 sequences are SGHDT and YYEEEE. CDR3 sequence reads: CASSFRTGPILSYEQYF. Here the CDR3 DNA reads TGTGCCAGCAGCTTTCGGACAGGGCCCATTCTCTCCTACGAGCAGTACTTC.

The chain has TRBV9 and TRBJ2-3; possible D gene TRBD1, 5 bases. V shed 0 bases and J shed 1 base, with 9 bases lying between them. Germline CDR1 reads SGDLS; CDR2 reads YYNGEE. The CDR3 has 15 residues. The CDR3 DNA is TGTGCCAGCAGCGTAGAAGGGGTGGGCACAGATACGCAGTATTTT. Translation: CASSVEGVGTDTQYF.

This clone was counted a single time. This chain connects TRBV7-2 to TRBJ2-7; D possibly corresponds to TRBD2 (6 bases). V was shortened by 1 base and J by 1 base, with 11 bases between the two germline ends. CDR3 size: 15 residues. Germline assignment: CDR1 SGHTA and CDR2 FQGNSA. The CDR3 reads CASSLEAGQSYEQYF. The DNA for the CDR3 is TGTGCCAGCAGCTTAGAAGCGGGTCAATCCTACGAGCAGTACTTC.

This sequence joins TRBV5-6 and TRBJ2-7; 7 positions match TRBD1. V shed 0 bases, J shed 9 bases, and the junction held 6 bases outside the gene matches. This CDR3 has 13 residues. Germline V gene data show CDR1 as SGHDT and CDR2 as YYEEEE. CDR3 nucleotide sequence: TGTGCCAGCAGCTTGGCCGAAGGGGGCCTGCAGTACTTC. Protein product: CASSLAEGGLQYF. Filled out from reference TRBV5-6 and TRBJ2-7, the complete variable domain reads DAGVTQSPTHLIKTRGQQVTLRCSPKSGHDTVSWYQQALGQGPQFIFQYYEEEERQRGNFPDRFSGHQFPNYSSELNVNALLLGDSALYLCASSLAEGGLQYFGPGTRLTVT.

The chain employs TRBV1 and TRBJ2-3; the DNA was not used to check the table's D call, TRBD2. TRBV1 is an annotated pseudogene. The CDR3 covers 15 residues. CDR3 region: CTSALCGASTDTQYF. The CDR3 region has the DNA TGCACCAGCGCGCTGTGCGGAGCCAGCACAGATACGCAGTATTTT.

The chain links TRBV2 to TRBJ1-1; D unresolved. Germline-derived CDR1 and CDR2 are SNHLY and FYNNEI. With 5 bases removed from V and 4 bases from J, the gap between germline ends came to 14 bases. The CDR3 runs 14 residues. CDR3 bases: TGTGCCAGCAGTCCGCCCCCGGTGAGCACTGAAGCTTTCTTT. It specifies CASSPPPVSTEAFF.

The J gene is TRBJ2-3, the V gene TRBV10-3, with 8 bases lining up with TRBD2. V shed 4 bases and J 4 bases; nucleotides not matched to a gene: 10. The CDR3 is 16 amino acids. The V gene's germline CDR1 is ENHRY and CDR2 SYGVKD. CDR3: CAISGGGRGGADTQYF. The CDR3 nucleotides read TGTGCCATCAGTGGTGGAGGACGGGGGGGAGCAGATACGCAGTATTTT.